The rows below give T cell receptor beta chains drawn from one sample of a study of cytomegalovirus exposure and HLA in healthy donors. Clones were sequenced by immunoSEQ multiplex PCR, and TCRdb holds only the in-frame ones, with some missing. The table records under 200,000 clones, about four fifths of them present only once. What was sequenced was PBMCs. The receptors derive from a woman aged 45 to 65 in good health and CMV-seronegative. Both conserved end residues are part of each CDR3. A D gene is named only where the DNA matches it firmly. Where a row states a size, it is once, few, many or the class of an expanded clone; other rows omit it.

clone size	CDR3 length	V gene	J gene	D gene	CDR3 DNA	CDR3 protein
.	14	TRBV13	TRBJ2-7	TRBD2	TGTGCCAGCAGCTTGGGACTAGCCAACTACGAGCAGTACTTC	CASSLGLANYEQYF
.	15	TRBV6-6	TRBJ2-2	TRBD1	TGTGCCAGAATGGACAGGGAAGTTTCCACCGGGGAGCTGTTTTTT	CARMDREVSTGELFF
.	13	TRBV18	TRBJ1-1	.	TGTGCCAGCTCACTGGTCGAGTACACTGAAGCTTTCTTT	CASSLVEYTEAFF
.	12	TRBV2	TRBJ2-7	.	TGTGCCAGCAGTGAAAATAGGGGCGAGCAGTACTTC	CASSENRGEQYF
.	14	TRBV7-9	TRBJ2-7	TRBD1	TGTGCCAGCAGCACGGGACAGCGATACTACGAGCAGTACTTC	CASSTGQRYYEQYF
.	13	TRBV6-5	TRBJ1-1	.	TGTGCCAGCTCCCTGGAACGGAGGACTGAAGCTTTCTTT	CASSLERRTEAFF
.	16	TRBV21-1	TRBJ2-5	.	TGTGCCAGCAGCCCCAGCCGGACAAGCCTCTTCGAGACCCAGTACTTC	CASSPSRTSLFETQYF
.	17	TRBV10-3	TRBJ1-5	.	TGTGCCATCAGTGAGTCAGGTAAGGTTGAGGTAAGGCAGCCCCAGCATTTT	CAISESGKVEVRQPQHF
.	13	TRBV7-8	TRBJ2-5	.	TGTGCCAGCAGCTTACCCTATTTGGAGACCCAGTACTTC	CASSLPYLETQYF
once	14	TRBV11-2	TRBJ2-2	.	TGTGCCAGCAGCTTCCGACAGGTATCCGGGGAGCTGTTTTTT	CASSFRQVSGELFF
.	15	TRBV6-5	TRBJ2-7	TRBD2	TGTGCCAGCAGAACGACTAGCGGGAGTTGGTACGAGCAGTACTTC	CASRTTSGSWYEQYF
.	15	TRBV6-5	TRBJ2-7	.	TGTGCCAGCAGTACCTTCCGGGACTGGGACTACGAGCAGTACTTC	CASSTFRDWDYEQYF
few	15	TRBV5-4	TRBJ2-5	TRBD2	TGTGCCAGCAGCACGGGACTAGCAGATCAAGAGACCCAGTACTTC	CASSTGLADQETQYF
.	14	TRBV9	TRBJ2-1	.	TGTGCCAGCAGCGTAGGACCCAGGGGAAATGAGCAGTTCTTC	CASSVGPRGNEQFF
.	11	TRBV20-1	TRBJ2-5	.	TGCAGTGAGGGGGACCAAGAGACCCAGTACTTC	CSEGDQETQYF
.	12	TRBV29-1	TRBJ1-5	.	TGCAGCGTTGGGGCCCCAAATCAGCCCCAGCATTTT	CSVGAPNQPQHF
.	14	TRBV2	TRBJ1-5	.	TGTGCCGTAGCGGGGGGCCAGGGCGTAGGGCCCCAGCATTTT	CAVAGGQGVGPQHF